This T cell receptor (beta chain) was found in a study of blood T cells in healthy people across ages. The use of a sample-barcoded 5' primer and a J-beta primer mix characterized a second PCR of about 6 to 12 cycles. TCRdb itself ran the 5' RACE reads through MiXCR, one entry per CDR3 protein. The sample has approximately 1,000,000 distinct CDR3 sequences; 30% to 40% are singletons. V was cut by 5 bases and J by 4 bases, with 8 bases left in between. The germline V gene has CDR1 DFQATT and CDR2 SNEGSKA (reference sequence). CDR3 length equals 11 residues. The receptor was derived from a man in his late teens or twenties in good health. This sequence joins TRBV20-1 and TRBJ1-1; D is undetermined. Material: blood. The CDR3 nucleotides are TGCAGTGCTCCGACGGCCACTGAAGCTTTCTTT. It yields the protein CSAPTATEAFF.